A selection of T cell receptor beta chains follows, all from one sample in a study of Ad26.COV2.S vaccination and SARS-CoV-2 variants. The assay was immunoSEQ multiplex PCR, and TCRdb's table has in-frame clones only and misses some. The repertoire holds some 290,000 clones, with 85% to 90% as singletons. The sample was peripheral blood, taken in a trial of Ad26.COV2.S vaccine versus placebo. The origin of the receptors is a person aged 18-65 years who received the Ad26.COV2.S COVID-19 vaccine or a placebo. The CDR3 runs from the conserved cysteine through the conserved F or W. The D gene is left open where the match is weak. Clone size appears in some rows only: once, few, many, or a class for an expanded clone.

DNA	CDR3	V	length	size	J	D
TGTGCCAGCAGTGAACCGAGAGATACGCAGTATTTT	CASSEPRDTQYF	TRBV5-4	12	.	TRBJ2-3	.
TGTGCCAGCAGTTCTGATGGGGGCTTGAACACCGGGGAGCTGTTTTTT	CASSSDGGLNTGELFF	TRBV5-4	16	.	TRBJ2-2	.
TGTGCCAGCAGTCCCGACAGCTATGGCTACACCTTC	CASSPDSYGYTF	TRBV7-2	12	.	TRBJ1-2	.
TGCGCCAGCAGCTTGCTGACGGACTCCTACGAGCAGTACTTC	CASSLLTDSYEQYF	TRBV5-1	14	.	TRBJ2-7	.
TGTGCCAGCAGCCCTGTAGCGGGGGGCAGATACAATGAGCAGTTCTTC	CASSPVAGGRYNEQFF	TRBV7-6	16	.	TRBJ2-1	TRBD2
TGTGCCAGCAGTTCCGGGACAGGGATAAAGCAGTACTTC	CASSSGTGIKQYF	TRBV6-5	13	.	TRBJ2-7	TRBD1
TGTGCCAGCTCAAGGGACAGGGTACAAGAGACCCAGTACTTC	CASSRDRVQETQYF	TRBV18	14	.	TRBJ2-5	TRBD1
TGTGCCAGCAGTCCCGACAGGGTTCATGGCTACACCTTC	CASSPDRVHGYTF	TRBV6-2/TRBV6-3	13	.	TRBJ1-2	TRBD1
TGTGCCAGTAGTCCCTCTGTGACAGGAAAAGCTTTCTTT	CASSPSVTGKAFF	TRBV19	13	.	TRBJ1-1	.
TGTGCCAGCAGCGTAGGACAGGGACCCTACAATGAGCAGTTCTTC	CASSVGQGPYNEQFF	TRBV9	15	.	TRBJ2-1	TRBD1
TGTGCCAGCAGCCAAGGGAATGTGGGCTACACCTTC	CASSQGNVGYTF	TRBV3-1/TRBV3-2	12	.	TRBJ1-2	.
TGTGCCAGCAGCCCCCGGGACAGAGGAAGCAATGAGCAGTTCTTC	CASSPRDRGSNEQFF	TRBV5-6	15	.	TRBJ2-1	TRBD1
TGCGCCAGCAGCCTAGACAGCGAGCAGTACTTC	CASSLDSEQYF	TRBV4-1	11	.	TRBJ2-7	.
TGTGCCAGCAGCTTACAAGGACTAGCGGGGGGGCTCAACACCGGGGAGCTGTTTTTT	CASSLQGLAGGLNTGELFF	TRBV11-2	19	.	TRBJ2-2	TRBD2
TGTGCCACCAGTGACGGACAGGGCCGGGCTGAGACCCAGTACTTC	CATSDGQGRAETQYF	TRBV24-1	15	.	TRBJ2-5	TRBD1
TGTGCCAGCAGCTTAAGAATAATGGGGAACCTTACAACTAATGAAAAACTGTTTTTT	CASSLRIMGNLTTNEKLFF	TRBV7-4	19	.	TRBJ1-4	.
TGTGCCAGCAGCCCTACTCACGCGGGATCACCCCTCCACTTT	CASSPTHAGSPLHF	TRBV14	14	.	TRBJ1-6	.
TGTGCCAGCCGAGAGGGGCCTGGAAACACCATATATTTT	CASREGPGNTIYF	TRBV2	13	.	TRBJ1-3	.
TGTGCCAGTAGTATGACCGAGAGTCGAGCTTTCTTT	CASSMTESRAFF	TRBV19	12	.	TRBJ1-1	.
TGTGCCAGCAGTGAGACGGGGGGGCCCTCGGAGACCCAGTACTTC	CASSETGGPSETQYF	TRBV2	15	once	TRBJ2-5	TRBD2
TGTGCCAGCATACGTTCATTCTTCTCTGGAAACACCATATATTTT	CASIRSFFSGNTIYF	TRBV2	15	.	TRBJ1-3	.
TGTGCCTGGAATACTGCCCCCTACGAGCAGTACTTC	CAWNTAPYEQYF	TRBV30	12	.	TRBJ2-7	.
TGTGCCAGCAGCTTAGAAAGATCCAATGAGCAGTTCTTC	CASSLERSNEQFF	TRBV7-2	13	.	TRBJ2-1	.
TGTGCCAGCAGCCCCGCCGGGGTTGGCACTGAAGCTTTCTTT	CASSPAGVGTEAFF	TRBV3-1/TRBV3-2	14	once	TRBJ1-1	.
TGTGCCAGCAGCCCGGGGGGAACTAACACTGAAGCTTTCTTT	CASSPGGTNTEAFF	TRBV11-3	14	.	TRBJ1-1	.
TGTGCCAGCGGGTATTACGAGCAGTACTTC	CASGYYEQYF	TRBV27	10	.	TRBJ2-7	.